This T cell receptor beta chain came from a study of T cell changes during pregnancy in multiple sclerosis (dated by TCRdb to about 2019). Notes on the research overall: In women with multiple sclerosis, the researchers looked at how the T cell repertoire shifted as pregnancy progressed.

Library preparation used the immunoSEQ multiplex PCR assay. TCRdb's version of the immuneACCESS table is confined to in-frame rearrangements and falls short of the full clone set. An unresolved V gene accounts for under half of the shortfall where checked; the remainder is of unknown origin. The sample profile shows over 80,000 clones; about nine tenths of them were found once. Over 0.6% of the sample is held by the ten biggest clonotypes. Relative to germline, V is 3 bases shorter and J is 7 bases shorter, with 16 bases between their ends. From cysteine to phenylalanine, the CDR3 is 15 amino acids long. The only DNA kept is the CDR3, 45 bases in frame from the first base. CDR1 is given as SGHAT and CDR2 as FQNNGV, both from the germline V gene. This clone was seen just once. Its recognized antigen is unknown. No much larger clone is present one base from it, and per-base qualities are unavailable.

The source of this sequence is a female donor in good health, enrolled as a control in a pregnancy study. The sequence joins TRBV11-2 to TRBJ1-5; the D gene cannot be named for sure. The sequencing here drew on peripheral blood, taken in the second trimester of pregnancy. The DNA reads TGTGCCAGCAGCTTGGAGGGCGGGGTACGCCAGCCCCAGCATTTT. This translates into CASSLEGGVRQPQHF.